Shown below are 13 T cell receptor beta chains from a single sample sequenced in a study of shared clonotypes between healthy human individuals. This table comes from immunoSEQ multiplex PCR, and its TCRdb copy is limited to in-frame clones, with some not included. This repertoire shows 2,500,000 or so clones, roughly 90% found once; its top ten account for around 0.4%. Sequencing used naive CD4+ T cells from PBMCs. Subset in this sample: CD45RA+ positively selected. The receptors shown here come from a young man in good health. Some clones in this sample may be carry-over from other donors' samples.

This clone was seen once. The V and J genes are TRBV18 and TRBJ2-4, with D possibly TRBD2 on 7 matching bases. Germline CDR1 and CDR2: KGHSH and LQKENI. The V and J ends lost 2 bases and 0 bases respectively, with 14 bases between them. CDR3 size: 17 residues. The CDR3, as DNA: TGTGCCAGCTCACCAAATCGGCGGGGGCTAGCCAAAAACATTCAGTACTTC. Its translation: CASSPNRRGLAKNIQYF.

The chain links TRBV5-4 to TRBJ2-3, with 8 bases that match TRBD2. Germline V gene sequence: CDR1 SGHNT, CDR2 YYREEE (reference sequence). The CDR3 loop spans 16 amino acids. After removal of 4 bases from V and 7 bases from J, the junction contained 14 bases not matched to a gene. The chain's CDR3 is CASSVQAGESVNTQYF. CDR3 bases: TGTGCCAGCAGCGTACAAGCGGGAGAGTCGGTCAATACGCAGTATTTT.

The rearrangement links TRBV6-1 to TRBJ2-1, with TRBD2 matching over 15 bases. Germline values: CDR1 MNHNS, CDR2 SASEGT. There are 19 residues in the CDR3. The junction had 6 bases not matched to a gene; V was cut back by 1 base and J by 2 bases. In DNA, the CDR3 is TGTGCCAGCAGTGAAGAGGGACTAGCGGGAGGTTATCCCTACAATGAGCAGTTCTTC. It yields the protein CASSEEGLAGGYPYNEQFF.

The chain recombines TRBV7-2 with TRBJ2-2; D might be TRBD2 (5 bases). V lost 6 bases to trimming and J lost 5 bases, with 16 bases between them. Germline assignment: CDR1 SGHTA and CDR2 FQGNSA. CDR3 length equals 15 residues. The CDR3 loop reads CASRLTRVSTGELFF. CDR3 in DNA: TGTGCCAGCAGACTGACGCGGGTTTCTACCGGGGAGCTGTTTTTT.

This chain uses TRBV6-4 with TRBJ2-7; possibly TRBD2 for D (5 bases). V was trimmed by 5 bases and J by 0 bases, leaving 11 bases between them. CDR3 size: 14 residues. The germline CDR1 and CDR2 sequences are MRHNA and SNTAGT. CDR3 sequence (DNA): TGTGCCAGCAGTAAAGAGGGTAACTCCTACGAGCAGTACTTC. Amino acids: CASSKEGNSYEQYF.

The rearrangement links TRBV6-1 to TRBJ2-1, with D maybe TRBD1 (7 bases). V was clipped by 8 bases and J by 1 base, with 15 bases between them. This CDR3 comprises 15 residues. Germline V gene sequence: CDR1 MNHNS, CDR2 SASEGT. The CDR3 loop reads CASCPTGRSYNEQFF. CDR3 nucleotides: TGTGCCAGCTGCCCGACAGGGAGGTCCTACAATGAGCAGTTCTTC.

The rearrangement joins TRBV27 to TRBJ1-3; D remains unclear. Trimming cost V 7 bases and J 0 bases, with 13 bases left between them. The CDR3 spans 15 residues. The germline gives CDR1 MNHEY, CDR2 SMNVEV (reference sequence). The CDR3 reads CASNSLSFSGNTIYF. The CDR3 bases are TGTGCCAGCAACTCCCTCAGTTTCTCTGGAAACACCATATATTTT.

CDR3 protein: CASSPDSAYEQYF. DNA for the CDR3: TGTGCCAGCAGTCCAGACAGTGCCTACGAGCAGTACTTC. The V call is TRBV28, the J call TRBJ2-7; maybe TRBD1 (5 bases). Per germline, CDR1 MDHEN and CDR2 SYDVKM. Trimming removed 5 bases from V and 2 bases from J, with 10 bases in between. CDR3 length: 13 residues.

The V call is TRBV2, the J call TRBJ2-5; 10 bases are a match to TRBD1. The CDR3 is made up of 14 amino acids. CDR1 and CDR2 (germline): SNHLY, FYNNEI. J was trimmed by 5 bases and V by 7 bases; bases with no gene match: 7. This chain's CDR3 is CASNPDRGRETQYF. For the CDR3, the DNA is TGTGCCAGCAACCCGGACAGGGGGAGGGAGACCCAGTACTTC.

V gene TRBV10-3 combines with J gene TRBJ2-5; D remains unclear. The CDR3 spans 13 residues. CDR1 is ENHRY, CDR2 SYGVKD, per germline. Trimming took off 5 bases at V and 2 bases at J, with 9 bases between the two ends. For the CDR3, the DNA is TGTGCCATCAGTTTGGGAAAACAAGAGACCCAGTACTTC. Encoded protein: CAISLGKQETQYF.

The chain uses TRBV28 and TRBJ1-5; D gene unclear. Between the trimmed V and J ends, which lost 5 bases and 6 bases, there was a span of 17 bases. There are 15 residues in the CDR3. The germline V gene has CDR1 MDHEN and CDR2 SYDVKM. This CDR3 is CASSNGEFRGQPQHF. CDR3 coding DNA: TGTGCCAGCAGTAACGGTGAGTTCCGAGGTCAGCCCCAGCATTTT.

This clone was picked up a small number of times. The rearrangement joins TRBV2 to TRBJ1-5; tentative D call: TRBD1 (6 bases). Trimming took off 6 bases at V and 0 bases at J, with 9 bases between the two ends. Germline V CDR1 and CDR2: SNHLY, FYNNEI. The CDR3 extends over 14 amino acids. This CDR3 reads CASSGRGSNQPQHF. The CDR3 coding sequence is TGTGCCAGCAGCGGCAGGGGTAGCAATCAGCCCCAGCATTTT.

This CDR3 is CATSRGQLAGSYEQYF. In nucleotides, the CDR3 is TGTGCCACCAGCAGAGGGCAACTAGCGGGGTCCTACGAGCAGTACTTC. The rearrangement links TRBV15 to TRBJ2-7; TRBD2 matches at 10 bases. CDR3 size: 16 residues. Germline CDR1 LNHNV, CDR2 YYDKDF (reference sequence). J gave up 1 base and V 1 base, and 4 bases lay outside the gene matches.